This T cell receptor (beta chain) was captured in a study of breast tumors, draining lymph nodes, adjacent tissues. Study conclusions and caveats: Tumor T cell lymph node origin was a supported hypothesis, not proven. Most tumor T cells seemingly derive from lymph node, then expand in tumor.

Per the germline V gene, CDR1 is DFQATT and CDR2 is SNEGSKA (reference sequence). Between the trimmed V and J ends, which lost 6 bases and 8 bases, there was a span of 25 bases. This CDR3 contains 15 residues. One entry per CDR3 protein, called by TCRdb with MiXCR from the multiplex PCR reads. The sample shows more than 85,000 distinct CDR3 sequences, 21% of them seen only once. As concerns this clonotype: Its antigen is unidentified.

Breast cancer patients provided tissue from their axillary draining lymph nodes. The TCR comes from a female donor with breast cancer. Some clones in this sample may be carry-over from other donors' samples. The chain links TRBV20-1 to TRBJ1-2; D ambiguous. Specimen: axillary lymph node tissue. CDR3 bases: TGCAGTGCCCCCCCTAAGAGGAGACCAGCCTACGGCTACACCTTC. Protein sequence: CSAPPKRRPAYGYTF.